Below are 18 T cell receptor beta chains sequenced from a single sample in a study of blood T cell repertoires in COVID-19. Assay: immunoSEQ multiplex PCR; the TCRdb copy retains only in-frame clones and omits some. This table holds roughly 150,000 clones, about 83% found once. Sequences were obtained from peripheral blood. These receptors were collected from a man aged 55 to 70 with acute or convalescent COVID-19.

The chain employs TRBV6-5 and TRBJ1-1; no reliable D call. The V gene's germline CDR1 is MNHEY and CDR2 SVGAGI. The CDR3 covers 13 residues. V was clipped by 0 bases and J by 5 bases, with 7 bases between them. For the CDR3, the DNA is TGTGCCAGCAGTTACTCAGGGAGGACTGAAGCTTTCTTT. Protein product: CASSYSGRTEAFF.

This chain uses TRBV20-1 with TRBJ1-5; TRBD1 is a possible D gene (6 bases). The CDR3 runs 20 residues. The ends were cut back, 3 bases at V and 2 bases at J, with 29 bases in the middle. CDR1 is DFQATT and CDR2 is SNEGSKA in the germline V gene (reference sequence). This CDR3 is CSASQRGRGSQGRRNQPQHF. CDR3 in DNA: TGCAGTGCTAGTCAAAGAGGAAGGGGATCCCAGGGGCGACGCAATCAGCCCCAGCATTTT.

The CDR3 region is CASKGGQSNGELVTGELFF. CDR3 bases: TGTGCCAGCAAGGGGGGACAGTCCAACGGCGAACTCGTGACCGGGGAGCTGTTTTTT. The rearrangement uses TRBV27 and TRBJ2-2, with D perhaps TRBD1 (7 bases). Germline V lookup: CDR1 MNHEY, CDR2 SMNVEV (reference sequence). V was trimmed by 7 bases and J by 5 bases, leaving 29 bases between them. The CDR3 has 19 residues.

The chain employs TRBV9 and TRBJ2-3, with no clear D. CDR1 and CDR2 from the germline V gene are SGDLS and YYNGEE. Trimming left V 0 bases short and J 6 bases short, with 5 bases between. The CDR3 is 12 amino acids. This CDR3 reads CASSVAADTQYF. CDR3 coding DNA: TGTGCCAGCAGCGTAGCAGCGGATACGCAGTATTTT.

The chain uses TRBV6-2 or TRBV6-3 and TRBJ1-5; no clear D gene. Germline V gene data show CDR1 as MNHEY and CDR2 as SVGEGT. V was cut by 2 bases and J by 6 bases, with 14 bases left in between. This CDR3 comprises 15 residues. CDR3 sequence reads: CASSYEGVGAQPQHF. The CDR3, as DNA: TGTGCCAGCAGTTACGAGGGCGTCGGAGCTCAGCCCCAGCATTTT.

The rearrangement uses TRBV23-1 and TRBJ1-5; 8 nucleotides agree with TRBD1. TRBV23-1 qualifies as an ORF whose function is uncertain. The CDR3 is 16 amino acids. V gave up 4 bases and J gave up 2 bases; unmatched junction bases: 7. In nucleotides, the CDR3 is TGCGCCAGCAGTCCCGCCGGACAGGGCGGCAATCAGCCCCAGCATTTT. It specifies CASSPAGQGGNQPQHF.

The chain recombines TRBV2 with TRBJ1-1; possible D gene TRBD1, 5 bases. Germline lookup yields CDR1 SNHLY and CDR2 FYNNEI. Trimming left V 6 bases short and J 1 base short, with 9 bases between. The CDR3 loop spans 13 amino acids. CDR3 protein: CASSDSTNTEAFF. In DNA, the CDR3 is TGTGCCAGCAGCGACAGTACGAACACTGAAGCTTTCTTT.

V and J are TRBV6-6 and TRBJ1-1, with 11 bases aligning to TRBD1. Trimming at V came to 3 bases and at J to 11 bases, leaving 8 bases not matched to a gene. The length of the CDR3 is 14 residues. The germline V gene encodes CDR1 MNHNY and CDR2 SVGAGI (reference sequence). CDR3 DNA sequence: TGTGCCAGCAGTTATGGACAGGGGGCCCTGAGGGCTTTCTTT. This encodes CASSYGQGALRAFF.

The genes are TRBV27 and TRBJ2-1; 8 nucleotides match TRBD1. The J segment lost 8 bases and the V segment lost 0 bases, leaving 15 bases of the junction unmatched. Germline-derived CDR1 and CDR2 are MNHEY and SMNVEV (reference sequence). The CDR3 is 18 amino acids. In DNA, the CDR3 is TGTGCCAGCAGTTTATCTCCGGGTGGGGCAGGGGGCATGGATGAGCAGTTCTTC. It yields the protein CASSLSPGGAGGMDEQFF.

On this clone itself: The junction differs from germline at one of its ends, possibly a read error. The chain is built from TRBV4-1 and TRBJ2-1; TRBD2 is a possible D gene (6 bases). The CDR3 consists of 14 residues. Germline V gene sequence: CDR1 MGHRA, CDR2 YSYEKL. CDR3 protein: CASSKEDMRDAKFF. The CDR3 DNA sequence: TGCGCCAGCAGCAAAGAAGACATGCGGGACGCAAAGTTCTTC.

V usage is TRBV5-8 and J usage is TRBJ1-1; D gene ambiguous. The CDR3 extends over 16 amino acids. Germline V gene sequence: CDR1 SGHTS, CDR2 YDEGEE. V was pared by 1 base and J by 0 bases, with 13 bases between. The chain's CDR3 is CASSLYSGSMNTEAFF. The CDR3 DNA reads as TGTGCCAGCAGCTTGTATTCAGGATCCATGAACACTGAAGCTTTCTTT.

Only a few counts were recorded for this clone. The V and J genes are TRBV7-9 and TRBJ1-2; 10 bases match TRBD1. Germline V gene lookup returns CDR1 SEHNR and CDR2 FQNEAQ (reference sequence). CDR3 length: 15 residues. The junction had 10 bases not matched to a gene; V was cut back by 6 bases and J by 6 bases. The CDR3 bases are TGTGCCAGCAGTGACCGACAGGGGGCGCTTGATGGCTACACCTTC. Its translation: CASSDRQGALDGYTF.

The rearrangement links TRBV12-3 or TRBV12-4 to TRBJ1-2, with D perhaps TRBD1 (5 bases). The V gene lost 7 bases and the J gene lost 7 bases, with 13 bases spanning the gap. The length of the CDR3 is 12 residues. The CDR3 region has the DNA TGTGCCAGCACCTTGGGGGGGGGTGGCTACACCTTC. Translating it yields CASTLGGGGYTF.

V gene TRBV12-5 combines with J gene TRBJ2-2, with D unresolved. The CDR3 contains 16 residues. V lost 0 bases, J lost 0 bases, and 8 bases lay in between. CDR1 LGHNT and CDR2 FRNRAP come from the germline V gene. CDR3 residues: CASGLVLEANTGELFF. In DNA, the CDR3 is TGTGCTAGTGGTTTGGTATTAGAAGCGAACACCGGGGAGCTGTTTTTT.

The chain combines TRBV7-2 with TRBJ2-6, with D perhaps matching TRBD2 (5 bases). Trimming cost V 2 bases and J 0 bases, with 5 bases left between them. The CDR3 is made up of 15 amino acids. Germline CDR1 SGHTA, CDR2 FQGNSA. The CDR3 DNA reads as TGTGCCAGCAGCTTACGGGACTCTGGGGCCAACGTCCTGACTTTC. This gives the protein CASSLRDSGANVLTF.

This clone was seen more than once but under ten times. The rearrangement links TRBV10-1 to TRBJ2-3, with 7 nucleotides matching TRBD2. Looked up from germline, CDR1 is WNHNN and CDR2 is SYGVQD (reference sequence). V gave up 5 bases and J gave up 1 base; unmatched junction bases: 9. The CDR3 extends over 16 amino acids. This CDR3 is CASSHYLADCTDTQYF. The CDR3 DNA reads as TGCGCCAGCAGTCACTACCTAGCGGACTGCACAGATACGCAGTATTTT.

CDR3 amino acids: CASSSGQGFGANVLTF. For the CDR3, the DNA is TGTGCCAGCAGTTCGGGACAGGGGTTTGGGGCCAACGTCCTGACTTTC. The chain uses TRBV7-2 and TRBJ2-6; 10 nucleotides agree with TRBD1. The CDR3 has 16 amino acids. Germline CDR1 reads SGHTA; CDR2 reads FQGNSA. Unmatched junction bases numbered 5, after V lost 6 bases and J lost 3 bases.

This clone was detected a few times. The rearrangement uses TRBV7-8 and TRBJ1-6, with 8 bases matching TRBD1. The CDR3 length is 16 residues. With V trimmed by 4 bases and J by 8 bases, 10 bases remained unmatched. The germline gives CDR1 SGHVS, CDR2 FQNEAQ. In DNA, the CDR3 is TGTGCCAGCAGCTCGCCCCTGGACAGGGTAGATTCACCCCTCCACTTT. Residues: CASSSPLDRVDSPLHF.